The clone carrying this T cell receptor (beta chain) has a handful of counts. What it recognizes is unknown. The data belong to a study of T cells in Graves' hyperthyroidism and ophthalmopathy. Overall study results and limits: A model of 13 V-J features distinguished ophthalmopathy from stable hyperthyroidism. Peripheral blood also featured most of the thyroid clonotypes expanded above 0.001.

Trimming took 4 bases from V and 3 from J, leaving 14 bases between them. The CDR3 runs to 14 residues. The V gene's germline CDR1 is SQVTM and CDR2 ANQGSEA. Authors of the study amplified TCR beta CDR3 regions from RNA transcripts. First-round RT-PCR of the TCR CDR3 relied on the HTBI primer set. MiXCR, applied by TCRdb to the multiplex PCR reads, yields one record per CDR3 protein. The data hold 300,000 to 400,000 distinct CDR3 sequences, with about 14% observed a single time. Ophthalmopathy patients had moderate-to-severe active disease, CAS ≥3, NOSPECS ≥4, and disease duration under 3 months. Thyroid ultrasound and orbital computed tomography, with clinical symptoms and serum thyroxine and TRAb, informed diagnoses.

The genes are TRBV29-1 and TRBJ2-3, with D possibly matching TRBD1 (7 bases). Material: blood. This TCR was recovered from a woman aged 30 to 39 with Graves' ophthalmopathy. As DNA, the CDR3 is TGCAGCGTTGGGCGGGACAGAGCAACAGATACGCAGTATTTT. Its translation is CSVGRDRATDTQYF.